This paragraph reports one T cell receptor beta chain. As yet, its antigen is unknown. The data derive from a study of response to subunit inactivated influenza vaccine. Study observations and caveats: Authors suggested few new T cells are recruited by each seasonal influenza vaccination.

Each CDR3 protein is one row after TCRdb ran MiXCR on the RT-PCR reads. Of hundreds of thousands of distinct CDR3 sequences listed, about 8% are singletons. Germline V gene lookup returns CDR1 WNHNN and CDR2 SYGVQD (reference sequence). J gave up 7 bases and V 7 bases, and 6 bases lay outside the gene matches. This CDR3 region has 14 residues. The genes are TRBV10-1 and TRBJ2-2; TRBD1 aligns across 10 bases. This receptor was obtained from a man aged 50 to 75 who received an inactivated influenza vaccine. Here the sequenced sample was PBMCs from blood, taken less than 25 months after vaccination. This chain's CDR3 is CASNKDRGVGELFF. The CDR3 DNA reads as TGCGCCAGCAACAAGGACAGGGGGGTCGGGGAGCTGTTTTTT.